The sequence of this T cell receptor (beta chain) was determined in a study of T cell responses to AZD1222 COVID-19 vaccine. Sequenced by immunoSEQ multiplex PCR; TCRdb stores in-frame clones only, minus some. The table includes over 150,000 clones, over 85% detected once. The CDR3 spans 14 residues. Trimming stripped 6 bases from V and 1 base from J, with 12 bases between. Germline V gene data show CDR1 as MNHEY and CDR2 as SVGAGI. The TCR originated in an adult who received the MenACWY meningococcal vaccine as a control. V is TRBV6-5 and J is TRBJ1-1; no firm D call. The source was peripheral blood, collected 28 days after the second dose of the MenACWY control vaccine. This CDR3 reads CASSYSSWNTEAFF. The DNA for the CDR3 is TGTGCCAGCAGCTACAGTTCGTGGAACACTGAAGCTTTCTTT.